The rows below give T cell receptor beta chains drawn from one sample of a study of CD4 and CD8 cells across lung adenocarcinoma regions. In TCRdb, the PCR reads were re-called with MiXCR into one record per CDR3 protein. The data show 2,500 to 3,500 distinct CDR3 sequences, approximately 46% seen once. Source material: CD8+ T cells from the center of a lung tumor. These receptors originate from a male donor with lung adenocarcinoma. The CD4 and CD8 labels of this study may be unreliable. CDR3s include the opening cysteine and the closing phenylalanine or tryptophan. A D gene is named only where the DNA matches it firmly. Clone size is stated in some rows and not others, as once, few, many or a class when expanded.

clone size,D gene,J gene,V gene,CDR3 DNA,CDR3 protein
few,.,TRBJ2-6,TRBV4-1,TGCGCCAGCAGCCAAGAGGAAGGGGCTGGGGCCAACGTCCTGACTTTC,CASSQEEGAGANVLTF
.,TRBD2,TRBJ2-2,TRBV6-1,TGTGCCAGCACCGTCCTAGCGGGGGGCACCGGGGAGCTGTTTTTT,CASTVLAGGTGELFF
medium-sized,.,TRBJ2-1,TRBV6-2/TRBV6-3,TGTGCCAGCAGTTACGACGGGTCCTCCTACAATGAGCAGTTCTTC,CASSYDGSSYNEQFF
few,TRBD1,TRBJ1-2,TRBV4-2,TGTGCCAGCAGCCAAGAAAGAGGGGGCAGTGGCTACACCTTC,CASSQERGGSGYTF
.,.,TRBJ2-5,TRBV12-3/TRBV12-4,TGTGCCAGCACCACCCTGGACACCGGCCAGGGGACCCAGTACTTC,CASTTLDTGQGTQYF
.,.,TRBJ2-5,TRBV7-7,TGTGCTAGCAGCTTAGTTGTCATGGAGACCCAGTACTTC,CASSLVVMETQYF
.,.,TRBJ2-2,TRBV7-3,TGTGCCAGCAGCTTTGTGGGAGGATCGAACACCGGGGAGCTGTTTTTT,CASSFVGGSNTGELFF
.,TRBD1,TRBJ2-1,TRBV28,TGTGCCAGCAGTCTGATGGACAGGAGAGAGCAGTTCTTC,CASSLMDRREQFF
.,TRBD1,TRBJ2-3,TRBV20-1,TGCAGTGCTCCCAGGACAGGGGGTGCAGATACGCAGTATTTT,CSAPRTGGADTQYF
medium-sized,.,TRBJ2-5,TRBV5-1,TGCGCCAGCAGCTATTGGCCCGGTGACATCCAAGAGACCCAGTACTTC,CASSYWPGDIQETQYF
.,TRBD1,TRBJ2-2,TRBV6-2/TRBV6-3,TGTGCCAGCATTCTACAGGGGGCCGGGGAGCTGTTTTTT,CASILQGAGELFF
few,.,TRBJ2-1,TRBV5-4,TGTGCCAGCAGCCCGAGGGGGAATTCCTACAATGAGCAGTTCTTC,CASSPRGNSYNEQFF